Shown below are 3 T cell receptor beta chains from a single sample sequenced in a study of shared clonotypes between healthy human individuals. Sequencing was performed with immunoSEQ multiplex PCR; in TCRdb, only in-frame clones are kept and a portion is missing. In the table there are about 1.1 million clones, approximately 80% of which are singletons. The sequenced sample was memory CD4+ T cells from PBMCs. Subset described: CD45RA-negative fraction. The source of these receptors is a man aged 18-30 years in good health. Some clones in this sample may be carry-over from other donors' samples.

The chain joins TRBV6-1 to TRBJ2-5, with TRBD1 identical over 8 bases. V was pared by 5 bases and J by 5 bases, with 7 bases of the junction left unmatched. This CDR3 has 14 amino acids. CDR1 is MNHNS, CDR2 SASEGT, per germline. CDR3 sequence: CASSSRGQGETQYF. CDR3 DNA sequence: TGTGCCAGCAGTAGCAGGGGGCAAGGGGAGACCCAGTACTTC.

This chain uses TRBV27 with TRBJ2-7; D might be TRBD2 (6 bases). The CDR3 is 15 residues long. Trimming took 4 bases from V and 3 from J, leaving 16 bases between them. The germline gives CDR1 MNHEY, CDR2 SMNVEV (reference sequence). CDR3: CASSSLGAGSYEQYF. The CDR3 nucleotides are TGTGCCAGCAGTTCCCTCGGGGCGGGGAGCTACGAGCAGTACTTC.

This chain joins TRBV19 and TRBJ1-1; 7 positions agree with TRBD1. The germline gives CDR1 LNHDA, CDR2 SQIVND (reference sequence). CDR3 size: 16 residues. The V segment lost 4 bases and the J segment 8 bases; nucleotides outside the gene matches: 16. The CDR3 region is CASSRGERQGPAEAFF. CDR3 DNA: TGTGCCAGTAGTAGAGGCGAGAGACAGGGCCCGGCGGAAGCTTTCTTT.